Listed here is a single T cell receptor (beta chain). The target antigen is unknown. Germline assignment: CDR1 MNHEY and CDR2 SMNVEV (reference sequence). This CDR3 spans 17 amino acids. Trimming removed 8 bases from V and 6 bases from J; junction bases left unmatched: 21. The table came from immunoSEQ multiplex PCR; TCRdb's copy has only in-frame clones and leaves some out. The sample shows 55,000 to 70,000 clones, 90% to 95% of them seen only once. This entry comes from a study of siplizumab effects on memory and regulatory T cells. Study results and caveats: Treg origin accounted for an average of about 74% of mappable alloreactive CD4+ clones with siplizumab and roughly 26% in controls.

The genes are TRBV27 and TRBJ2-7; TRBD2 aligns across 8 bases. The clonotype originates from a human donor in good health. Specimen: CD8+ T cells sorted from blood. The DNA for the CDR3 is TGTGCCAGCGTTCCGGAATACGTGGCCCTCGGGGGGGGCGAGCAGTACTTC. Its protein product is CASVPEYVALGGGEQYF.